Included here is one TCR beta chain sequence, with context. Between the trimmed V and J ends, which lost 10 bases and 2 bases, there was a span of 17 bases. This CDR3 contains 14 residues. Germline values: CDR1 SNHLY, CDR2 FYNNEI. These data originate in a study of blood T cell repertoires in COVID-19. This table comes from immunoSEQ multiplex PCR, and its TCRdb copy is limited to in-frame clones, with some not included. This sample has 120,000 or so clones, with about 80% found just once. The sequencing sample was made of peripheral blood. V is TRBV2 and J is TRBJ2-5, with D perhaps TRBD2 (6 bases). This receptor was taken from a man between 70 and 80 years old with acute or convalescent COVID-19. The chain's CDR3 is CATTARDLQETQYF. CDR3 in DNA: TGTGCCACCACAGCGCGGGACCTTCAAGAGACCCAGTACTTC.